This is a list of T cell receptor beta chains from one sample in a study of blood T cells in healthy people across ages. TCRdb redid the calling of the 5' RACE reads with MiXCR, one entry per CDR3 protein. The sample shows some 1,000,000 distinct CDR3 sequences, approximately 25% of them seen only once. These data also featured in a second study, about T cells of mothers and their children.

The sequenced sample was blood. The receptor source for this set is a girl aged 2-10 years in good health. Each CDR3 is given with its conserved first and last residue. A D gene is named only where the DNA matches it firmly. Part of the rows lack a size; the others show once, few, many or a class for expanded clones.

CDR3 DNA: TGTGCCATCTCCGACAGGGTCAGTGCCGGGGAGCTGTTTTTT
CDR3 protein: CAISDRVSAGELFF
clone size: few
V gene: TRBV19
J gene: TRBJ2-2
D gene: TRBD1

CDR3 DNA: TGCGCCAGCAGCCCCTTGGCAGACACACATGGCTACACCTTC
CDR3 protein: CASSPLADTHGYTF
clone size: .
V gene: TRBV5-1
J gene: TRBJ1-2
D gene: .

CDR3 DNA: TGTGCCAGCAGCCCCGGGGCTTCCCGCAATGAGCAGTTCTTC
CDR3 protein: CASSPGASRNEQFF
clone size: .
V gene: TRBV11-3
J gene: TRBJ2-1
D gene: .

CDR3 DNA: TGCAGCGTTTTTGGACAGGTTCGGACTGAAGCTTTCTTT
CDR3 protein: CSVFGQVRTEAFF
clone size: .
V gene: TRBV29-1
J gene: TRBJ1-1
D gene: TRBD1

CDR3 DNA: TGTGCCAGCAGCCTAGACGACGGAGCGGGCTCCTACGAGCAGTACTTC
CDR3 protein: CASSLDDGAGSYEQYF
clone size: .
V gene: TRBV7-2
J gene: TRBJ2-7
D gene: .

CDR3 DNA: TGTGCCAGCAGCCAAGGACTAGCGAACACAGATACGCAGTATTTT
CDR3 protein: CASSQGLANTDTQYF
clone size: .
V gene: TRBV7-2
J gene: TRBJ2-3
D gene: TRBD2

CDR3 DNA: TGCGCCAGCAATGACCCCACAAGGAATGAGCAGTTCTTC
CDR3 protein: CASNDPTRNEQFF
clone size: .
V gene: TRBV5-1
J gene: TRBJ2-1
D gene: .

CDR3 DNA: TGTGCCACCAGTGATTTTTTGTTCGGGGAGGAGTACGATGAGCAGTTCTTC
CDR3 protein: CATSDFLFGEEYDEQFF
clone size: .
V gene: TRBV24-1
J gene: TRBJ2-1
D gene: .

CDR3 DNA: TGCAGCTCTCGTCCCGCATCCAAGACAGATACGCAGTATTTT
CDR3 protein: CSSRPASKTDTQYF
clone size: .
V gene: TRBV29-1
J gene: TRBJ2-3
D gene: .

CDR3 DNA: TGTGCCAGCAGTTCTCGACGACTTAGGGCAGTTGAAAAACTGTTTTTT
CDR3 protein: CASSSRRLRAVEKLFF
clone size: .
V gene: TRBV28
J gene: TRBJ1-4
D gene: .

CDR3 DNA: TGTGCCAGCAGCCCCTGGGGCGGGATCCAAGAGACCCAGTACTTC
CDR3 protein: CASSPWGGIQETQYF
clone size: few
V gene: TRBV7-3
J gene: TRBJ2-5
D gene: .

CDR3 DNA: TGTGCCAGCAGCCAAGTAGGCTTAACAGAGACCCAGTACTTC
CDR3 protein: CASSQVGLTETQYF
clone size: few
V gene: TRBV3-1
J gene: TRBJ2-5
D gene: .

CDR3 DNA: TGCAGCGTCTTAACCGGGACAGGGGGCACGCTTTGGGAGACCCAGTACTTC
CDR3 protein: CSVLTGTGGTLWETQYF
clone size: .
V gene: TRBV29-1
J gene: TRBJ2-5
D gene: TRBD1

CDR3 DNA: TGTGCCAGCAGTTTACACCTTGACGGAGGACTGTACGAGCAGTACTTC
CDR3 protein: CASSLHLDGGLYEQYF
clone size: few
V gene: TRBV6-5
J gene: TRBJ2-7
D gene: .

CDR3 DNA: TGTGCCAGCAGCCAAGTCAGGGCTATGGGGAACGCCGGACGGGCTGGGGCCAACGTCCTGACTTTC
CDR3 protein: CASSQVRAMGNAGRAGANVLTF
clone size: once
V gene: TRBV4-2
J gene: TRBJ2-6
D gene: .

CDR3 DNA: TGCGCCAGCAGCCAAGATTGGGCGGGAGGGTCTAACGAGCAGTACTTC
CDR3 protein: CASSQDWAGGSNEQYF
clone size: .
V gene: TRBV4-1
J gene: TRBJ2-7
D gene: TRBD2

CDR3 DNA: TGTGCCAGCAGCCCCGTGGATGGGTGGACCTATGGCTACACCTTC
CDR3 protein: CASSPVDGWTYGYTF
clone size: once
V gene: TRBV7-2
J gene: TRBJ1-2
D gene: .